This TCR beta chain was captured in a study of T cell repertoires in cytomegalovirus infection. Study summary: Indications came from public TCR beta signatures; they pointed to CMV infection and to a matching HLA type. Points from the study as a whole: What dominated the ex vivo response were HLA-C-restricted CMV-specific TCR beta clonotypes. Public TCR beta family frequency separated CMV-and-HLA carriers, including in an independent cohort.

MiXCR, run by TCRdb on the reads, gives a single entry per CDR3 protein. The sample consists of more than 150,000 distinct CDR3 sequences, 15% to 20% of them appearing once. Trimming took 9 bases from V and 2 from J, leaving 5 bases between them. The CDR3 has 11 amino acids. This clonotype came up a few times. No antigen is known for it. This TCR came from a human donor in good health (CMV status not recorded). Some clones in this sample may be carry-over from other donors' samples. The chain recombines TRBV23-1 with TRBJ2-1; D gene ambiguous. TRBV23-1 counts as an open reading frame of uncertain function. Sequenced: CD8+ T cells from PBMCs. The CDR3 region is CASAPYNEQFF. The CDR3 bases are TGCGCCAGTGCCCCCTACAATGAGCAGTTCTTC.